These T cell receptor beta chains were read from a single sample in a study of T cell repertoires in cytomegalovirus infection. TCRdb re-analysed the reads in MiXCR, keeping a single row per CDR3 protein. The sample lists about 210,000 distinct CDR3 sequences; 6.5% were seen once. The sequenced sample consisted of PBMCs. Receptor source: a human donor in good health (CMV status not recorded). Some clones in this sample may be carry-over from other donors' samples. CDR3s include the opening cysteine and the closing phenylalanine or tryptophan. The order of the fields is clone size, J gene, D gene, V gene, CDR3 protein, CDR3 DNA. D genes are given only for firm matches. Rows may omit the clone size; those that give it use once, few, many or a size class.

size: many
J: TRBJ1-3
D: TRBD1
V: TRBV20-1
CDR3: CSASVSTGGNTIYF
DNA: TGCAGTGCTAGTGTTTCGACAGGGGGAAACACCATATATTTT

size: NA
J: TRBJ1-1
D: NA
V: TRBV6-2/TRBV6-3
CDR3: CASSYSKWVTEAFF
DNA: TGTGCCAGCAGTTACTCGAAGTGGGTCACTGAAGCTTTCTTT

size: NA
J: TRBJ2-3
D: NA
V: TRBV7-9
CDR3: CASSFRSQGSTDTQYF
DNA: TGTGCCAGCAGCTTCCGATCCCAGGGAAGCACAGATACGCAGTATTTT

size: many
J: TRBJ1-2
D: NA
V: TRBV6-2/TRBV6-3
CDR3: CASSYAGKEGYTF
DNA: TGTGCCAGCAGTTACGCAGGGAAGGAAGGCTACACCTTC

size: many
J: TRBJ2-7
D: NA
V: TRBV7-8
CDR3: CASSFVAGSYEQYF
DNA: TGTGCCAGCAGCTTTGTGGCCGGATCCTACGAGCAGTACTTC

size: many
J: TRBJ2-7
D: NA
V: TRBV14
CDR3: CASSQDYGGEQYF
DNA: TGTGCCAGCAGCCAAGATTATGGGGGCGAGCAGTACTTC

size: many
J: TRBJ2-2
D: NA
V: TRBV29-1
CDR3: CSVVRSTGELFF
DNA: TGCAGCGTCGTCAGATCCACCGGGGAGCTGTTTTTT

size: many
J: TRBJ1-1
D: TRBD1
V: TRBV25-1
CDR3: CASSAIQGRNTEAFF
DNA: TGTGCCAGCAGTGCGATACAGGGGAGGAACACTGAAGCTTTCTTT

size: many
J: TRBJ2-5
D: NA
V: TRBV20-1
CDR3: CSAVRAGPETQYF
DNA: TGCAGTGCTGTTAGGGCAGGGCCAGAGACCCAGTACTTC

size: many
J: TRBJ1-1
D: NA
V: TRBV6-4
CDR3: CASRSRGMNTEAFF
DNA: TGTGCCAGCAGAAGTAGAGGGATGAACACTGAAGCTTTCTTT

size: few
J: TRBJ1-5
D: NA
V: TRBV15
CDR3: CATSREGGGIQPQHF
DNA: TGTGCCACCAGCAGAGAAGGGGGGGGCATTCAGCCCCAGCATTTT

size: many
J: TRBJ1-2
D: NA
V: TRBV7-2
CDR3: CASSLATEYGYTF
DNA: TGTGCCAGCAGCTTAGCCACAGAGTATGGCTACACCTTC